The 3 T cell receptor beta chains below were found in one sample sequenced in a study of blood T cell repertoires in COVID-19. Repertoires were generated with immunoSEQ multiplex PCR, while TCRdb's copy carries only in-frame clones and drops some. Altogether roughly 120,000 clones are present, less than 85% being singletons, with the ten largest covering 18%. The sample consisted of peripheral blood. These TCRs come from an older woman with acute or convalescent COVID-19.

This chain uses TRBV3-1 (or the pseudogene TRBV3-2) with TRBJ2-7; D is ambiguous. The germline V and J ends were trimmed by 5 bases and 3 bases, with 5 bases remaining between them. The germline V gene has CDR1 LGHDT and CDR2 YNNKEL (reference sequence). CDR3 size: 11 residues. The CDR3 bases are TGTGCCAGCAGCTCCCTCTACGAGCAGTACTTC. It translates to CASSSLYEQYF.

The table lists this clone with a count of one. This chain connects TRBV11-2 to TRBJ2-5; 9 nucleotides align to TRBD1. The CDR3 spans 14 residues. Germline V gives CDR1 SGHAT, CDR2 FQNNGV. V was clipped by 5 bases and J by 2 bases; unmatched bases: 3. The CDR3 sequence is CASSRGTGQETQYF. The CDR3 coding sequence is TGTGCCAGCAGCCGCGGGACAGGGCAAGAGACCCAGTACTTC.

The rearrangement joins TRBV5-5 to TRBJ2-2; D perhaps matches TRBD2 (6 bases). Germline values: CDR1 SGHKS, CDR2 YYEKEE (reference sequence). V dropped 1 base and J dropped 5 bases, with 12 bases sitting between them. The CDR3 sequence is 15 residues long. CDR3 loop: CASSLRKGGTGELFF. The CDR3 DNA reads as TGTGCCAGCAGCTTGAGGAAGGGAGGTACCGGGGAGCTGTTTTTT.